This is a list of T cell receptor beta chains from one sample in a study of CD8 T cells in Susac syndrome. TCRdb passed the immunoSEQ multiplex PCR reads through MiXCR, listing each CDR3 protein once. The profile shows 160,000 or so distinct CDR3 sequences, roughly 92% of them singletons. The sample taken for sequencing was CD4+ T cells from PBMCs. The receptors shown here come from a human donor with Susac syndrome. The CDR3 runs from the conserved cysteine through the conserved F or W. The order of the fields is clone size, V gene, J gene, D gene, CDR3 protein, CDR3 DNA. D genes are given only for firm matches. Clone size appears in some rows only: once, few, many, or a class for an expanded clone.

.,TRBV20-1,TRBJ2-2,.,CSARLTRTGTGELFF,TGCAGTGCTAGACTTACGCGTACGGGGACCGGGGAGCTGTTTTTT
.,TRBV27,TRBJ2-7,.,CASSLRRGGEQYF,TGTGCCAGCAGTTTACGAAGGGGCGGCGAGCAGTACTTC
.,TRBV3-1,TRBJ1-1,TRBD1,CASSLGAGGTEAFF,TGTGCCAGCAGCCTGGGTGCAGGGGGCACTGAAGCTTTCTTT
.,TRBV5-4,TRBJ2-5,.,CASSLGGASETQYF,TGTGCCAGCAGCTTAGGGGGGGCCTCGGAGACCCAGTACTTC
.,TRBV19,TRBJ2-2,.,CASSIASFPNTGELFF,TGTGCCAGTAGTATAGCATCCTTTCCGAACACCGGGGAGCTGTTTTTT
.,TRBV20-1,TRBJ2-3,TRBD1,CSATRRGQGNIDTQYF,TGCAGTGCCACTAGAAGGGGACAGGGGAATATCGATACGCAGTATTTT
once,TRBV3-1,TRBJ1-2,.,CASSLRDGEYGYTF,TGTGCCAGCAGCCTCAGGGACGGGGAATATGGCTACACCTTC
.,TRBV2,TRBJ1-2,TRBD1,CASTQGQNYGYTF,TGTGCCAGCACCCAGGGACAGAACTATGGCTACACCTTC
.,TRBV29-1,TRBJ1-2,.,CSVDNGYTF,TGCAGCGTTGATAATGGCTACACCTTC
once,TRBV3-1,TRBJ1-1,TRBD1,CASSNRDRTTEAFF,TGTGCCAGCAGCAACCGGGACAGGACCACTGAAGCTTTCTTT
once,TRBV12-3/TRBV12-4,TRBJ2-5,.,CASSLIRGGIRTETQYF,TGTGCCAGCAGTTTAATACGGGGCGGGATACGAACGGAGACCCAGTACTTC
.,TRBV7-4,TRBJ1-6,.,CASSPSPTGKHSPLHF,TGTGCCAGCAGCCCTAGCCCCACAGGGAAGCATTCACCCCTCCACTTT
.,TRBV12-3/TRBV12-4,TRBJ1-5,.,CASSSAGKSNQPQHF,TGTGCCAGCAGTTCGGCAGGGAAAAGCAATCAGCCCCAGCATTTT
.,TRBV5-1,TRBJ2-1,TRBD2,CASSPGTSSEQFF,TGCGCCAGCAGCCCCGGGACTAGCAGCGAGCAGTTCTTC
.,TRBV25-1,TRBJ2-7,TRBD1,CASSESVWGQGFHYEQYF,TGTGCCAGCAGTGAATCTGTTTGGGGACAGGGCTTCCATTACGAGCAGTACTTC
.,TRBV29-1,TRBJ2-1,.,CSVEEGGFSNEQFF,TGCAGCGTTGAAGAAGGAGGGTTTTCTAATGAGCAGTTCTTC
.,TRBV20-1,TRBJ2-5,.,CSAREASKETQYF,TGCAGTGCTAGAGAGGCCAGTAAGGAGACCCAGTACTTC
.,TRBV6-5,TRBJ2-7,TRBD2,CASSYGIAGGYEQYF,TGTGCCAGCAGTTACGGGATAGCGGGGGGCTACGAGCAGTACTTC
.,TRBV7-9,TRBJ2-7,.,CASSLADGGVFYEQYF,TGTGCCAGCAGCTTAGCGGATGGTGGGGTCTTCTACGAGCAGTACTTC
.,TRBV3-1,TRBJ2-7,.,CASSQFQGSYEQYF,TGTGCCAGCAGCCAATTTCAGGGTTCCTACGAGCAGTACTTC
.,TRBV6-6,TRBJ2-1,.,CASSDPRVEQFF,TGTGCCAGCAGCGACCCCCGGGTCGAGCAGTTCTTC
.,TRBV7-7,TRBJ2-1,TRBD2,CASSLASSGVGNEQFF,TGTGCCAGCAGCTTAGCATCTAGCGGGGTTGGGAATGAGCAGTTCTTC
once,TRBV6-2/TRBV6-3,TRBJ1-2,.,CASRPPPGSNYGYTF,TGTGCCAGCAGGCCCCCCCCGGGATCGAACTATGGCTACACCTTC
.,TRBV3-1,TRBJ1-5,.,CASSHSGRDQPQHF,TGTGCCAGCAGCCACTCGGGGCGGGATCAGCCCCAGCATTTT
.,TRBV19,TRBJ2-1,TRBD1,CASSTGTGAYNEQFF,TGTGCCAGTAGTACCGGGACAGGGGCGTACAATGAGCAGTTCTTC
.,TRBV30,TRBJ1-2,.,CAWRHPGYGYTF,TGTGCCTGGAGACACCCGGGCTATGGCTACACCTTC
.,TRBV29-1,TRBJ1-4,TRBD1,CSVMTGGREKLFF,TGCAGCGTAATGACAGGGGGTCGGGAAAAACTGTTTTTT
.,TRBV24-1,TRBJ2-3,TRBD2,CATSDPSGGTDTQYF,TGTGCCACCAGTGACCCTAGCGGGGGCACAGATACGCAGTATTTT
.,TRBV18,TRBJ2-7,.,CASSPPGQVRYEQYF,TGTGCCAGCTCACCACCGGGGCAGGTCCGCTACGAGCAGTACTTC
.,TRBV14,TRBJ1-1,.,CASSSWNRDRNTEAFF,TGTGCCAGCAGCTCGTGGAACAGGGATCGGAACACTGAAGCTTTCTTT
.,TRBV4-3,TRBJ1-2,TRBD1,CASSQDQQGSYGYTF,TGCGCCAGCAGCCAAGATCAACAGGGGAGCTATGGCTACACCTTC
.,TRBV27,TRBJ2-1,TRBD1,CASSSATGGPYNEQFF,TGTGCCAGCAGTTCAGCTACAGGGGGACCCTACAATGAGCAGTTCTTC
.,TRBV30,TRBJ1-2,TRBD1,CALGQGRYGYTF,TGTGCCTTAGGACAGGGCCGCTATGGCTACACCTTC
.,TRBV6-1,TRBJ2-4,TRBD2,CASSLRTSGGLAKNIQYF,TGTGCCAGCAGTCTGCGGACTAGCGGGGGTCTAGCCAAAAACATTCAGTACTTC
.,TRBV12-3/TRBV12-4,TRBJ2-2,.,CASSFLVGDTGELFF,TGTGCCAGCAGTTTTCTCGTAGGGGACACCGGGGAGCTGTTTTTT
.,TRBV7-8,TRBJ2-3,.,CASSLAQLGQGTAQYF,TGTGCCAGCAGCTTAGCGCAGCTAGGCCAAGGGACGGCGCAGTATTTT
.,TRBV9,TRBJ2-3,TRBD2,CASSVYLAGYDTQYF,TGTGCCAGCAGCGTATACCTAGCGGGGTATGATACGCAGTATTTT
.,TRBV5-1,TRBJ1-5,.,CASSEVGNQPQHF,TGCGCCAGCAGCGAAGTGGGGAATCAGCCCCAGCATTTT
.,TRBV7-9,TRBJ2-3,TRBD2,CASSSGLAGGHRDTQYF,TGTGCCAGCAGCTCGGGACTAGCGGGGGGGCACCGAGATACGCAGTATTTT
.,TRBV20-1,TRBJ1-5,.,CSARDSWGREGNQPQHF,TGCAGTGCTAGAGATAGTTGGGGCAGGGAAGGCAATCAGCCCCAGCATTTT
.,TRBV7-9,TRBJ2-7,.,CASSAIRGYDEQYF,TGTGCCAGCAGCGCTATAAGGGGATACGACGAGCAGTACTTC
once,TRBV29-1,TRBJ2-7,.,CSVVGGSSYEQYF,TGCAGCGTTGTGGGTGGCAGCTCCTACGAGCAGTACTTC
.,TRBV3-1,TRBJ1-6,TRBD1,CASSGGQGKSPLHF,TGTGCCAGCAGCGGGGGACAGGGAAAGTCACCCCTCCACTTT
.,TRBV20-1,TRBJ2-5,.,CSARLRLPYQETQYF,TGCAGTGCTAGGCTCCGACTACCCTACCAAGAGACCCAGTACTTC
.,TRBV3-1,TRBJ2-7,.,CASSPWDTSYEQYF,TGTGCCAGCAGCCCCTGGGACACCTCCTACGAGCAGTACTTC
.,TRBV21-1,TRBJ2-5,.,CASSGLEETQYF,TGTGCCAGCAGCGGACTCGAAGAGACCCAGTACTTC
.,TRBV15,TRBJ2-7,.,CATSRDRAEVKQYF,TGTGCCACCAGCAGAGATCGGGCGGAGGTAAAGCAGTACTTC
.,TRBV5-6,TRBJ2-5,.,CASSLSRSSGETQYF,TGTGCCAGCAGCTTGTCTAGGTCCTCGGGGGAGACCCAGTACTTC
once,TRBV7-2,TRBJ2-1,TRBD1,CASSLAATGGPYNEQFF,TGTGCCAGCAGCTTAGCGGCGACAGGGGGCCCCTACAATGAGCAGTTCTTC
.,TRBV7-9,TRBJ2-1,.,CASSPTDKNNEQFF,TGTGCCAGCAGCCCTACCGACAAGAACAATGAGCAGTTCTTC
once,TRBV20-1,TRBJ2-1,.,CSARDHQGYNEQFF,TGCAGTGCTAGAGATCACCAGGGGTACAATGAGCAGTTCTTC
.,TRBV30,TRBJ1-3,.,CAWMGTRGDKDF,TGTGCCTGGATGGGGACTCGTGGGGATAAGGATTTT
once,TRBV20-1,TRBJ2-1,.,CSARGLLTINSYNEQFF,TGCAGTGCTAGAGGACTCCTAACTATAAACTCCTACAATGAGCAGTTCTTC
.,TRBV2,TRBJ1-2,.,CASSPPPRGYTF,TGTGCCAGCAGTCCGCCCCCCCGTGGCTACACCTTC
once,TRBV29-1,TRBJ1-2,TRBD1,CSVGTRDSVYTF,TGCAGCGTGGGGACGAGGGACAGCGTCTACACCTTC
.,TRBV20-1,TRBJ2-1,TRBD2,CSARDPSGGAGEQFF,TGCAGTGCTAGAGATCCTAGCGGGGGGGCCGGGGAGCAGTTCTTC
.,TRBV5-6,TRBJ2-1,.,CASTAGFGDEQFF,TGTGCCAGCACTGCCGGCTTCGGGGATGAGCAGTTCTTC
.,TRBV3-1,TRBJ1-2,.,CASSRGRNYGYTF,TGTGCCAGCAGCCGGGGAAGGAACTATGGCTACACCTTC
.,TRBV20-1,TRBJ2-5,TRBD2,CSAVAGGLETQYF,TGCAGTGCTGTAGCGGGGGGGCTGGAGACCCAGTACTTC
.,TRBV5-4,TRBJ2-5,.,CASSLDLHDSTQYF,TGTGCCAGCAGCTTAGACCTACACGATTCGACCCAGTACTTC